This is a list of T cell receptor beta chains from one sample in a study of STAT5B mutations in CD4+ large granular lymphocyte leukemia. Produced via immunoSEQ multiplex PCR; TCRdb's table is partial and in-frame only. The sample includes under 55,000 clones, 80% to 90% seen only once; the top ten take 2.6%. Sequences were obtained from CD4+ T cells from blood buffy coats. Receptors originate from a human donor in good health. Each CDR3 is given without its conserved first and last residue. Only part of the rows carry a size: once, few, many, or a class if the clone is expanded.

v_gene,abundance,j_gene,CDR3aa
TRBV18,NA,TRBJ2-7,ASSPTGAGAYEQY
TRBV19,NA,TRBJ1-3,ASSSTPGQGSGNTIY
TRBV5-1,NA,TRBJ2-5,ASSYRPPSTGGEETQY
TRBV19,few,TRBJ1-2,ASSTSGTESNYGYT
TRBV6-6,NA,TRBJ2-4,ASIAGVGNIQY
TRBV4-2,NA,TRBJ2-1,ASSQDSWASGSGEQF
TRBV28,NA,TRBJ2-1,ASRNSGLAGGYNNEQF
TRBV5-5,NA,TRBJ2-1,ASSPGPREPYNEQF
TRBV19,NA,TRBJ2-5,ASSRLAGGPETQY
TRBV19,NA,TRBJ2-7,ASSSRTGFLEQY
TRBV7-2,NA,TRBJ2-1,ASSFLGGTYNEQF
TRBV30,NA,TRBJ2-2,AWSHRGPGELF
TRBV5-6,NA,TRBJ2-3,ASSLGLTARTDTQY
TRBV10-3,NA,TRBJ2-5,ATRPGIQETQY
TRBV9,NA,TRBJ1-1,ASSVEKGSTEAF